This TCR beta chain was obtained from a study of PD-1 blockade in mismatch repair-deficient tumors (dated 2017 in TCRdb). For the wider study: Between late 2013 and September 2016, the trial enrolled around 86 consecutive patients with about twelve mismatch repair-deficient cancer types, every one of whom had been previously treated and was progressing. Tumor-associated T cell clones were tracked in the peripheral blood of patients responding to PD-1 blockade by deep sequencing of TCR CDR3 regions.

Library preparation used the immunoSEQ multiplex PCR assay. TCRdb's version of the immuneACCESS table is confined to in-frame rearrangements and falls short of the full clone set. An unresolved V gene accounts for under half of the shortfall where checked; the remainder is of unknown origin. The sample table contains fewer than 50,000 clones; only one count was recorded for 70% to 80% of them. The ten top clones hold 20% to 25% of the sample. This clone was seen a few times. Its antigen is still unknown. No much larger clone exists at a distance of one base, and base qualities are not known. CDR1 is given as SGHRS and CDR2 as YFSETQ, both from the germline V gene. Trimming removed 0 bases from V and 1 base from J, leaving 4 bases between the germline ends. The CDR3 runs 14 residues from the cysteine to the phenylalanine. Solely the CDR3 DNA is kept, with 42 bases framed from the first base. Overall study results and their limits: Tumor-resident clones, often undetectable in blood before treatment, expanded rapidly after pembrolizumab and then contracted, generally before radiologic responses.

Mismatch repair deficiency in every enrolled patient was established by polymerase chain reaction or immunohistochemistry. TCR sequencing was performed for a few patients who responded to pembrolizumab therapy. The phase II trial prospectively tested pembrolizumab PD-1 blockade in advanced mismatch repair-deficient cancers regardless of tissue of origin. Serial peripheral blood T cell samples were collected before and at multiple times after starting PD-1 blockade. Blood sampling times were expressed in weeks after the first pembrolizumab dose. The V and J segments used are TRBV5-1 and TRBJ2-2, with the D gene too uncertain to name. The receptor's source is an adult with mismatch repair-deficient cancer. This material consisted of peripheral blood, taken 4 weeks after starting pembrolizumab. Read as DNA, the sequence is TGCGCCAGCAGCTTGGGCCAGAACACCGGGGAGCTGTTTTTT. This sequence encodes CASSLGQNTGELFF.